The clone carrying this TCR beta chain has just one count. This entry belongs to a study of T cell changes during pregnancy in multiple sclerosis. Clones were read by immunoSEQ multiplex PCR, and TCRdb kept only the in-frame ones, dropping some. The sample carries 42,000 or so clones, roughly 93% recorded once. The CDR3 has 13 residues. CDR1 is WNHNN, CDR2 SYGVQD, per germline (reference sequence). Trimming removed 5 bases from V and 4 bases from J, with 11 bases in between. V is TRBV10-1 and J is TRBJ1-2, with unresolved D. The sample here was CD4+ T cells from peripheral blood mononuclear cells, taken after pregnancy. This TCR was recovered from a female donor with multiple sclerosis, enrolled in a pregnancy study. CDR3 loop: CASSPDAGYGYTF. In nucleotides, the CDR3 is TGCGCCAGCAGTCCAGACGCAGGCTATGGCTACACCTTC.